What follows is one TCR beta chain and its context. Its antigen is still unknown. No base quality values were provided; no much bigger clone lies one nucleotide off. The immunoSEQ Assay, a bias-controlled multiplex PCR, was used to amplify TCRbeta CDR3 regions from genomic DNA. The original pipeline was this. The number of nucleated cells in each sample was estimated from the amplification of reference gene primers within the assay. Sequence reads were collapsed and filtered to measure the absolute abundance of every unique TCRbeta CDR3 rearrangement. For each sample, productive Simpson clonality was calculated as the square root of Simpson's diversity index across productive rearrangements. The table comes from immuneACCESS by way of TCRdb, which keeps in-frame sequences with V and J called. Part of the clones is missing from these tables; in studies checked, under half for an unresolved V gene and the rest for unknown reasons. V, J and clone size were drawn from that table, and D and trimming were deduced from the DNA. In this sample the table shows about 110,000 clones, around nine tenths of which occur a single time. The top ten clones comprise about 3.5% of the sample.

CDR1 and CDR2 were assigned from the germline V gene (reference sequence) as MNHNY and SVGAGI. Germline trimming: 2 bases from V, 3 bases from J; junction bases outside gene matches: 3. The CDR3 runs 16 residues from the cysteine to the phenylalanine. Of the read, only the CDR3 DNA is kept; its 48 bases are in frame from base 1. Whole blood was collected in K2EDTA tubes by collaborating institutions according to the institutions' own protocols. For TCRbeta analysis, collaborator samples were shipped as frozen whole blood, as isolated PBMCs, or as DNA extracted from either sample type. The data belong to a study of blood T cell repertoires in COVID-19 (TCRdb year 2020). Regarding the research as a whole: Samples covering the acute and convalescent phases of COVID-19 were provided by collaborators in the United States, Italy and Spain. The prospective study material was composed of cDNA or gDNA derived from T cells, B-cell-depleted T cells, or PBMCs. Subjects who had been exposed to COVID-19, were actively infected with it, or had recovered from it provided the deeply sampled blood TCRbeta repertoires that made up the dataset. The repertoires were released in a freely available public database meant as a resource for research on the immune response to SARS-CoV-2. Samples were obtained from the ongoing ImmuneRACE study (first 160 participants) and from about 1,300 subjects provided by 6 global collaborators. A de-identified subject ID, COVID-19 status, age in years and sex were almost always included in the sample metadata. HLA class I and class II types, where available, came from metadata supplied by the sample provider rather than from assay-based typing. What the authors observed across the whole study: The amount of clinical and demographic metadata varied by source and participant and was provided uncurated.

The clonotype originates from a woman aged 50 to 60 with acute or convalescent COVID-19. This sequence uses TRBV6-6 and TRBJ2-2, and 10 bases in between align with TRBD1. Sequencing was performed on peripheral blood. The CDR3 reads CASSYPTGGHTGELFF. The DNA is TGTGCCAGCAGTTACCCGACAGGGGGCCACACCGGGGAGCTGTTTTTT.